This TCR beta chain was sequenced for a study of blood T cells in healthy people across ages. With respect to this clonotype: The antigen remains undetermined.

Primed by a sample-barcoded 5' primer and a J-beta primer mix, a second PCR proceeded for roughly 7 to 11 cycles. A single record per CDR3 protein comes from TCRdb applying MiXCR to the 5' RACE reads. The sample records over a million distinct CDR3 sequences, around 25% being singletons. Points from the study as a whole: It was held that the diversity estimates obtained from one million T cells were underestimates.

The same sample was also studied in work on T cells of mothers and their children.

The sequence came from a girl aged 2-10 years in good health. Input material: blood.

The CDR3 sequence: CSAPSGLAGDPSYNEQFF. The CDR3 region has the DNA TGCAGTGCCCCGTCAGGACTAGCGGGGGATCCTTCCTACAATGAGCAGTTCTTC. This sequence joins TRBV20-1 and TRBJ2-1; TRBD2 matches at 13 bases. The CDR3 loop spans 18 amino acids. Germline V gene data show CDR1 as DFQATT and CDR2 as SNEGSKA (reference sequence). V gave up 6 bases and J gave up 1 base; unmatched junction bases: 12.